This T cell receptor beta chain was obtained from a study of shared clonotypes between healthy human individuals. On the study more broadly: The cohort had a couple of women and a few men, ages 18 to 49. Study outcomes and limitations: Among donors, clonotype sharing was expected to be affected by sequencing depth.

Turning to this clone: Its antigen is not known.

The CDR3 length is 16 residues. Per the germline V gene, CDR1 is SQVTM and CDR2 is ANQGSEA. V gave up 3 bases and J gave up 0 bases, with 15 bases separating them. Profiled with immunoSEQ multiplex PCR; TCRdb holds only in-frame clones, not every one. The sample includes just over 95,000 clones, roughly 69% of them seen just once. This TCR derives from a man under 40 in good health. Sample: memory CD8+ T cells sorted from blood. This sample's subset: CD45RO+ cells pooled with CCR7-negative TemRA cells. The chain is built from TRBV29-1 and TRBJ2-1; no reliable D call. DNA of the CDR3: TGCAGCGTTGACAGCCTAATTATGAGCTCCTACAATGAGCAGTTCTTC. It is translated as CSVDSLIMSSYNEQFF.